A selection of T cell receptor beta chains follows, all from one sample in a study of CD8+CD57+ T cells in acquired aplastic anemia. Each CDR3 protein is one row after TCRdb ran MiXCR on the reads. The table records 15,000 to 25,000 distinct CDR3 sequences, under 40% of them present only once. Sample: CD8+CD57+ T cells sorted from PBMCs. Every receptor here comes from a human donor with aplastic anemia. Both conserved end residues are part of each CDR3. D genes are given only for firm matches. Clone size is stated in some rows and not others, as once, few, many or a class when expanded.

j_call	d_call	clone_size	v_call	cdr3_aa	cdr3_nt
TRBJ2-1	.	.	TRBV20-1	CSASRAHFYNEQFF	TGCAGTGCTAGCAGGGCCCACTTTTACAATGAGCAGTTCTTC
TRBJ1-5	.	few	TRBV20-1	CSAKIGGDYSNQPQHF	TGCAGTGCTAAAATAGGGGGGGATTATAGCAATCAGCCCCAGCATTTT
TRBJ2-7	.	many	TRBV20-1	CSASHRLAYEQYF	TGCAGTGCTAGTCATCGACTGGCCTACGAGCAGTACTTC
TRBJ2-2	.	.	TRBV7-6	CASSLGVNTGELFF	TGTGCCAGCAGCTTAGGGGTCAACACCGGGGAGCTGTTTTTT
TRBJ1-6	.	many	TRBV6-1	CASSDAENSPLHF	TGTGCCAGCAGTGACGCAGAGAATTCACCCCTCCACTTT
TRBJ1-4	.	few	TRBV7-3	CASSIGGYEKLFF	TGTGCCAGCAGCATCGGAGGGTATGAAAAACTGTTTTTT
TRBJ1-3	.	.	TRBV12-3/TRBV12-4	CASRGTNTIYF	TGTGCCAGCAGGGGGACGAACACCATATATTTT
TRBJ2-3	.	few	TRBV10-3	CAISEGDKHGYF	TGTGCCATCAGTGAAGGAGACAAACACGGGTATTTT
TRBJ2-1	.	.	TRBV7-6	CASSPDGGGSNEQFF	TGTGCCAGCAGCCCGGATGGAGGTGGGTCCAATGAGCAGTTCTTC
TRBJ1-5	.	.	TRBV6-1	CASLGYSNQPQHF	TGTGCCAGCTTAGGATATAGCAATCAGCCCCAGCATTTT
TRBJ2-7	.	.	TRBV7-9	CASSFRESYEQYF	TGTGCCAGCAGCTTTCGTGAATCCTACGAGCAGTACTTC
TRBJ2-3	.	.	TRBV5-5	CASSGQTDTQYF	TGTGCCAGCAGCGGACAGACAGATACGCAGTATTTT
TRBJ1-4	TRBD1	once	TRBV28	CASSGRQGTNEKLFF	TGTGCCAGCAGTGGACGACAGGGAACTAATGAAAAACTGTTTTTT
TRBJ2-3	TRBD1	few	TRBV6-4	CASSDGTGADTQYF	TGTGCCAGCAGTGACGGGACAGGGGCAGATACGCAGTATTTT
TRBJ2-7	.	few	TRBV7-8	CASSSDGSYEQYF	TGTGCCAGCAGCTCGGACGGGTCCTACGAGCAGTACTTC
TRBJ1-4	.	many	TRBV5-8	CASSLDSLNEKLFF	TGTGCCAGCAGCCTGGACAGCCTTAATGAAAAACTGTTTTTT